This paragraph covers one TCR beta chain sequence. As to time point: peripheral blood 6 weeks after treatment start. The sample is drawn from a study of PD-L1 blockade in urothelial cancer. Clones were read by immunoSEQ multiplex PCR, and TCRdb kept only the in-frame ones, dropping some. This sample has 40,000 to 45,000 clones, with about 90% found just once. V was pared by 8 bases and J by 2 bases, with 9 bases between. The CDR3 length is 13 residues. Per the germline V gene, CDR1 is LNHDA and CDR2 is SQIVND (reference sequence). Sample: PBMCs, taken around atezolizumab (anti-PD-L1) treatment. The source is an older man with urothelial cancer. The chain joins TRBV19 to TRBJ2-2; a weak D match, TRBD2 (5 bases). The CDR3 reads CASGDYNTGELFF. Written as DNA, the CDR3 is TGTGCCAGTGGAGACTACAACACCGGGGAGCTGTTTTTT.